This T cell receptor (beta chain) comes out of a study of cytomegalovirus exposure and HLA in healthy donors. General study results and limits: Reportedly, diagnosis of cytomegalovirus status by the classifier showed high specificity and sensitivity.

Germline V CDR1 and CDR2: SNHLY, FYNNEI. The V end was cut by 6 bases, the J end by 2 bases, with 6 bases between. The CDR3 contains 12 residues. The PCR ran on 60 Vbeta and 13 Jbeta primers. Profiling relied on immunoSEQ multiplex PCR, and the TCRdb table lists in-frame clones only, not all of them. The sample records 150,000 to 200,000 clones, around 78% being singletons. This clone has just a few counts. The antigen is unknown. The sample was PBMCs. This clonotype was sampled from a man between 25 and 39 years old in good health and CMV-seronegative. The rearrangement links TRBV2 to TRBJ2-3; the D is unclear. Here the CDR3 DNA reads TGTGCCAGCAGGGAGAACACAGATACGCAGTATTTT. Protein sequence: CASRENTDTQYF.